The rows below give T cell receptor beta chains drawn from one sample of a study of T-cell reconstitution after alpha-beta-depleted transplantation in children. TCRdb reprocessed the PCR reads with MiXCR, giving one entry per CDR3 protein. This table holds some 500,000 distinct CDR3 sequences, approximately 32% found once. Sequences were derived from PBMCs from the stem cell graft donor, sampled from the stem cell graft. The receptor source for this set is a human donor who donated a stem cell graft to a child with aplastic anemia. The CDR3 runs from the conserved cysteine through the conserved F or W. D genes are given only for firm matches. A clone size is listed for some rows: how often the clone was seen (once, few, many), or a class if it is expanded.

clone_size	d_call	v_call	j_call	cdr3_nt	cdr3_aa
NA	NA	TRBV6-2/TRBV6-3	TRBJ2-5	TGTGCCAGCAGAGACCGGCTAGAAGAGACCCAGTACTTC	CASRDRLEETQYF
NA	NA	TRBV3-1	TRBJ1-1	TGTGCCAGCAGCTTTGGTCTAGGGGGGAATGGTGAAGCTTTCTTT	CASSFGLGGNGEAFF
few	NA	TRBV4-3	TRBJ1-5	TGCGCCAGCAGCCAAGCCGGGGGTGGCGATCAGCCCCAGCATTTT	CASSQAGGGDQPQHF
few	NA	TRBV6-2/TRBV6-3	TRBJ1-5	TGTGCCAGCAGTTACGACAGCGTGGGGCAGCCCCAGCATTTT	CASSYDSVGQPQHF
few	NA	TRBV7-2	TRBJ1-3	TGTGCCAGCAGCTCGAAACAGGCCTCGGGGGGAAACACCATATATTTT	CASSSKQASGGNTIYF
NA	NA	TRBV7-9	TRBJ2-1	TGTGCCAGCAGCCCGGGGGGCCCGGCTAATGAGCAGTTCTTC	CASSPGGPANEQFF
NA	NA	TRBV7-9	TRBJ2-3	TGTGCCAGCAGCTTATCTCGGCCTACCACAGATACGCAGTATTTT	CASSLSRPTTDTQYF
NA	NA	TRBV27	TRBJ1-1	TGTGCCAGCAGTCTCAGATTCCTAAACACTGAAGCTTTCTTT	CASSLRFLNTEAFF
NA	NA	TRBV18	TRBJ2-3	TGTGCCAGCTCACCAGTCCTAGCCCCCACAGATACGCAGTATTTT	CASSPVLAPTDTQYF
few	TRBD2	TRBV11-2	TRBJ2-3	TGTGCCAGCAGCTTAAGACCTCTAGCGGGAGGGCCGGGGGGCACAGATACGCAGTATTTT	CASSLRPLAGGPGGTDTQYF
few	NA	TRBV7-9	TRBJ1-4	TGTGCCAGCAGCTCTGACAGGTCGACTAATGAAAAACTGTTTTTT	CASSSDRSTNEKLFF
few	NA	TRBV10-3	TRBJ1-5	TGTGCCATCAGTGGTGGGTCCTCGAGCAATCAGCCCCAGCATTTT	CAISGGSSSNQPQHF
NA	TRBD1	TRBV5-4	TRBJ1-2	TGTGCCAGCAGCTCACAGGGGGAAGATGGCTACACCTTC	CASSSQGEDGYTF
NA	NA	TRBV27	TRBJ2-3	TGTGCCAGCAGTCTCCAGGGGAGGAGTACGCAGTATTTT	CASSLQGRSTQYF
few	NA	TRBV28	TRBJ1-6	TGTGCCAGCAGTACCGCCTTGGGGCCGAATTCACCCCTCCACTTT	CASSTALGPNSPLHF
few	NA	TRBV6-2/TRBV6-3	TRBJ2-3	TGTGCCAGCGACCCAGGACAGTCGGCAGATACGCAGTATTTT	CASDPGQSADTQYF
NA	TRBD1	TRBV29-1	TRBJ2-1	TGCAGCGTTGAAACCGGGACAGGGGGCTACAATGAGCAGTTCTTC	CSVETGTGGYNEQFF
NA	NA	TRBV29-1	TRBJ2-5	TGCAGCGTTGAAGAGCTGGGGGAGACCCAGTACTTC	CSVEELGETQYF
few	NA	TRBV7-2	TRBJ1-6	TGTGCCAGCAGCTTAGAAGGAGGAGATAATTCACCCCTCCACTTT	CASSLEGGDNSPLHF
NA	NA	TRBV12-3/TRBV12-4	TRBJ1-1	TGTGCCAGCAGCTTTAACGTGGGGACACCCAACACTGAAGCTTTCTTT	CASSFNVGTPNTEAFF
NA	TRBD1	TRBV5-5	TRBJ1-1	TGTGCCAGCAGCCGCAGACAGGGGATGAACACTGAAGCTTTCTTT	CASSRRQGMNTEAFF
NA	NA	TRBV12-3/TRBV12-4	TRBJ2-1	TGTGCCAGCATCGGCGGGGTCCACCGCTCCTACAATGAGCAGTTCTTC	CASIGGVHRSYNEQFF
NA	NA	TRBV5-1	TRBJ2-1	TGCGCCAGCAGCTTGGTAGCTAATGAGGCGAATGAGCAGTTCTTC	CASSLVANEANEQFF
few	TRBD1	TRBV12-3/TRBV12-4	TRBJ2-6	TGTGCCAGCAGTTTGTTGGAGACAGGGGGCTTTGGGGCCAACGTCCTGACTTTC	CASSLLETGGFGANVLTF
few	TRBD2	TRBV4-3	TRBJ2-1	TGCGCCAGCAGCCACCCGCGGGGGGAGCAGTTCTTC	CASSHPRGEQFF
few	TRBD2	TRBV6-2/TRBV6-3	TRBJ2-1	TGTGCCACCCTAGGACTAGCGGGAGGAAGGGCGCATGAGCAGTTCTTC	CATLGLAGGRAHEQFF
few	NA	TRBV5-1	TRBJ2-5	TGCGCCAGCAGCTCCGCGGGGCAAGAGACCCAGTACTTC	CASSSAGQETQYF
NA	TRBD2	TRBV20-1	TRBJ2-3	TGCAGTGCCCAGGAAGGGGTAGCGGGCAGCACAGATACGCAGTATTTT	CSAQEGVAGSTDTQYF
NA	NA	TRBV7-9	TRBJ2-3	TGTGCCAGCACCCCGATCGCAGATACGCAGTATTTT	CASTPIADTQYF
NA	TRBD1	TRBV19	TRBJ1-6	TGTGCCAGTGGACAGGGTCCCTGGGATTCACCCCTCCACTTT	CASGQGPWDSPLHF
NA	NA	TRBV2	TRBJ1-5	TGTGCCAGCAACAGGGTCCCACGGCAGCCCCAGCATTTT	CASNRVPRQPQHF
few	NA	TRBV30	TRBJ2-2	TGTGCCTGGGAAATCACAGGGGAACTAGCGGCAACCGGGGAGCTGTTTTTT	CAWEITGELAATGELFF
many	TRBD1	TRBV29-1	TRBJ1-4	TGCAGCGTGACGACAGGGTGGATCGAAAAACTGTTTTTT	CSVTTGWIEKLFF
NA	TRBD2	TRBV15	TRBJ2-1	TGTGCCACCAGAGAGGCCGGGACTAGCCCGTTCTTC	CATREAGTSPFF
NA	NA	TRBV10-2	TRBJ1-2	TGCGCCAGCAGAGAACAGGGTGGGGCACCCGGCTACACCTTC	CASREQGGAPGYTF
NA	TRBD1	TRBV9	TRBJ1-1	TGTGCCAGCACTCCAGTGAGCAGGGGGGCGAACACTGAAGCTTTCTTT	CASTPVSRGANTEAFF
NA	NA	TRBV7-9	TRBJ1-4	TGTGCCAGCAGCTTAGACGTTGAAAAACTGTTTTTT	CASSLDVEKLFF
NA	NA	TRBV9	TRBJ2-2	TGTGCCAGCAGCGTAGTTCCCATTGGGAACACCGGGGAGCTGTTTTTT	CASSVVPIGNTGELFF
NA	TRBD2	TRBV18	TRBJ2-3	TGTGCCAGCTCACCACAAGCGGGAGAGGCAGATACGCAGTATTTT	CASSPQAGEADTQYF
few	NA	TRBV5-1	TRBJ2-5	TGCGCCAGCAGCTTGCAGGGGATCACGCAAGAGACCCAGTACTTC	CASSLQGITQETQYF
NA	NA	TRBV15	TRBJ2-7	TGTGCCACCAGCAGAGATGATCGACGGCTGTCCTACGAGCAGTACTTC	CATSRDDRRLSYEQYF
few	TRBD1	TRBV12-3/TRBV12-4	TRBJ1-6	TGTGCCAGCAGTACCCGACAGGGAAAGGATTCACCCCTCCACTTT	CASSTRQGKDSPLHF